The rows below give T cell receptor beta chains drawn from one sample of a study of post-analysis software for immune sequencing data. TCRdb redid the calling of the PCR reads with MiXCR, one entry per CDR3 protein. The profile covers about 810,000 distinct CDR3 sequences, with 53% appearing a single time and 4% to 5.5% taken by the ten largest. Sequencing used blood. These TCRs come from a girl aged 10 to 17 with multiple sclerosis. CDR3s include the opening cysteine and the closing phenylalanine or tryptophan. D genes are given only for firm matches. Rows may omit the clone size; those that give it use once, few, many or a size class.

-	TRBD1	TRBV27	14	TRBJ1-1	CAGSPRDRNTEAFF	TGTGCCGGCAGTCCCCGGGACAGGAACACTGAAGCTTTCTTT
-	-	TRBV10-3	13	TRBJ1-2	CAISGIGGNGYTF	TGTGCCATCAGTGGTATAGGGGGGAATGGCTACACCTTC
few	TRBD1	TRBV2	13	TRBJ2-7	CASREDRTYEQYF	TGTGCCAGCAGGGAGGACAGGACCTACGAGCAGTACTTC
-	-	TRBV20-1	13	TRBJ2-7	CSARGLHSYEQYF	TGCAGTGCTAGGGGACTCCACTCCTACGAGCAGTACTTC
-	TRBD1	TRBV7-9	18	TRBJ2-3	CASSLALTTGSNSDTQYF	TGTGCCAGCAGCTTAGCGTTAACGACAGGGAGCAATTCAGATACGCAGTATTTT
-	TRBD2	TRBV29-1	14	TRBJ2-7	CSVELAGAYNEQYF	TGCAGCGTTGAGCTAGCGGGAGCCTACAATGAGCAGTACTTC
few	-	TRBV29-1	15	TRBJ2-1	CSVDVLALSYNEQFF	TGCAGCGTTGACGTACTAGCCTTATCCTACAATGAGCAGTTCTTC
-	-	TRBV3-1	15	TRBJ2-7	CASSPVGGETYEQYF	TGTGCCAGCAGTCCGGTAGGGGGAGAAACCTACGAGCAGTACTTC
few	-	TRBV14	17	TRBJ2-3	CASSLGRDFTYTDTQYF	TGTGCCAGCAGCCTTGGCCGGGACTTCACCTACACAGATACGCAGTATTTT
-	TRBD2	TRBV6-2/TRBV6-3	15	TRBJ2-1	CASSYSAGSGNEQFF	TGTGCCAGCAGTTACTCAGCGGGGTCGGGCAATGAGCAGTTCTTC
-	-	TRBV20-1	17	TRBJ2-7	CSARDGIRDMASHEQYF	TGCAGTGCTAGAGACGGAATCCGGGACATGGCTTCCCACGAGCAGTACTTC
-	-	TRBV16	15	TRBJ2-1	CASSPFGVSYNEQFF	TGTGCCAGCAGCCCATTCGGGGTCTCCTACAATGAGCAGTTCTTC
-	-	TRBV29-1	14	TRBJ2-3	CSVGTALRTDTQYF	TGCAGCGTTGGGACCGCACTTCGCACAGATACGCAGTATTTT
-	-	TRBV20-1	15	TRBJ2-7	CSAPKSPREPYEQYF	TGCAGTGCTCCAAAATCCCCGCGAGAACCCTACGAGCAGTACTTC
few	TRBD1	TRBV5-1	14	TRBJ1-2	CASSPQGDISGYTF	TGCGCCAGCAGCCCCCAGGGGGATATTTCTGGCTACACCTTC
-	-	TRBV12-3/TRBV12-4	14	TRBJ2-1	CASSLTTLPEEQFF	TGTGCCAGCAGTCTAACTACCCTGCCAGAGGAGCAGTTCTTC
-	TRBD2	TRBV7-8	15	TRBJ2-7	CASSWGVAGNYEQYF	TGTGCCAGCAGCTGGGGGGTAGCGGGTAACTACGAGCAGTACTTC
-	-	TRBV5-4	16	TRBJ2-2	CASSLESSGNTGELFF	TGTGCCAGCAGCTTGGAGTCCAGCGGAAACACCGGGGAGCTGTTTTTT
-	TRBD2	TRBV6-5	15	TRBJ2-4	CASTSLSGGVWKQYF	TGTGCCAGCACCTCTCTTAGCGGGGGGGTTTGGAAGCAGTACTTC
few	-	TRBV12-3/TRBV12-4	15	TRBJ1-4	CASSPGGARSEKLFF	TGTGCCAGCAGCCCCGGGGGGGCGCGGAGTGAAAAACTGTTTTTT
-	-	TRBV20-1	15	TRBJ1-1	CSASGRLGGRTEAFF	TGCAGTGCTAGTGGGAGGTTAGGGGGACGCACTGAAGCTTTCTTT
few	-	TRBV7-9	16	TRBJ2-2	CASSLAPLPAAGELFF	TGTGCCAGCAGCTTAGCGCCTCTTCCAGCTGCCGGGGAGCTGTTTTTT
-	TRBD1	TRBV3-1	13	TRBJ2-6	CASSQAVRGRQTF	TGTGCCAGCAGCCAAGCGGTCAGGGGGCGCCAGACTTTC
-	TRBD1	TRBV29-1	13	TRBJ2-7	CSVERDRVSEQYF	TGCAGCGTTGAGAGGGACAGAGTGAGCGAGCAGTACTTC
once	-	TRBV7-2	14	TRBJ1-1	CASSPPRARTEAFF	TGTGCCAGCAGCCCCCCCAGGGCAAGAACTGAAGCTTTCTTT
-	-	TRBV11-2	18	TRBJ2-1	CASSLETGEGWWYNEQFF	TGTGCCAGCAGCTTAGAAACAGGGGAGGGTTGGTGGTACAATGAGCAGTTCTTC
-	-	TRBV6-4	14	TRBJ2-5	CASSARGGAETQYF	TGTGCCAGCAGTGCCCGCGGGGGCGCAGAGACCCAGTACTTC
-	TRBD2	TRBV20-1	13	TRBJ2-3	CSGLSGGSDTQYF	TGCAGTGGTCTGTCGGGGGGGTCAGATACGCAGTATTTT
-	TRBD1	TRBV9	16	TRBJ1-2	CASSVEGGKGDYGYTF	TGTGCCAGCAGCGTAGAAGGGGGCAAGGGTGACTATGGCTACACCTTC
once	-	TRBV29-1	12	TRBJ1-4	CSGSQTGEKLFF	TGCAGCGGCAGCCAGACAGGAGAAAAACTGTTTTTT
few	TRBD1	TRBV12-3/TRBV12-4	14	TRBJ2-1	CASGTGSAHNEQFF	TGTGCCAGCGGGACAGGGTCCGCTCACAATGAGCAGTTCTTC
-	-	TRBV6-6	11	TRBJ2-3	CASSRMDTQYF	TGTGCCAGCAGCCGGATGGATACGCAGTATTTT
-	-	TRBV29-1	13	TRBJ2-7	CSVEISDRYEQYF	TGCAGCGTTGAGATATCTGACAGATACGAGCAGTACTTC
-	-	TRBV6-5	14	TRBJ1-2	CASSCSMAGYGYTF	TGTGCCAGCAGTTGCTCGATGGCAGGCTATGGCTACACCTTC
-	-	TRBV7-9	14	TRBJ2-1	CASSYSTAGSEQFF	TGTGCCAGCAGCTATTCGACAGCCGGTAGTGAGCAGTTCTTC
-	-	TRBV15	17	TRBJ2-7	CATSRGQTGFIEDEQYF	TGTGCCACCAGCAGAGGTCAAACAGGGTTTATCGAGGACGAGCAGTACTTC
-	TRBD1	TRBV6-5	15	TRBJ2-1	CASSYGQGFVDEQFF	TGTGCCAGCAGTTATGGACAGGGCTTCGTCGACGAGCAGTTCTTC
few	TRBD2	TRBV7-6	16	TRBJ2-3	CASSFKLAGAADTQYF	TGTGCCAGCAGCTTTAAACTAGCGGGAGCAGCAGATACGCAGTATTTT
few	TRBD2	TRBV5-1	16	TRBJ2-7	CASSSTSGRAKYEQYF	TGCGCCAGCAGCTCGACTAGCGGGAGGGCTAAGTACGAGCAGTACTTC
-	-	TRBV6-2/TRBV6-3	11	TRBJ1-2	CASSYLHGYTF	TGTGCCAGCAGTTATCTACATGGCTACACCTTC
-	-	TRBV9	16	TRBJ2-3	CASSVESGAFTDTQYF	TGTGCCAGCAGCGTAGAGTCAGGGGCGTTCACAGATACGCAGTATTTT
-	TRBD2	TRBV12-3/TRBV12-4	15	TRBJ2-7	CASSFGGGRPYKQYF	TGTGCCAGCAGTTTTGGCGGGGGGAGGCCATACAAGCAGTACTTC
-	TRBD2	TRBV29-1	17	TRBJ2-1	CSVELAGGPETYNEQFF	TGCAGCGTTGAATTAGCGGGGGGGCCGGAGACCTACAATGAGCAGTTCTTC
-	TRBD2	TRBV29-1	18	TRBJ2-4	CSADRLAGDPAPYNEQYF	TGCAGCGCCGACAGACTAGCGGGAGACCCGGCCCCCTACAATGAGCAGTACTTC
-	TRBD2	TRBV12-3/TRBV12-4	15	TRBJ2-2	CASTLGGGNTGELFF	TGTGCCAGCACCCTGGGGGGGGGTAACACCGGGGAGCTGTTTTTT
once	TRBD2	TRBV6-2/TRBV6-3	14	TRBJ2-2	CASKSGGTTGELFF	TGTGCCAGCAAGAGCGGGGGGACCACCGGGGAGCTGTTTTTT
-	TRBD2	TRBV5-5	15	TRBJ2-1	CTSSPDRTGGSEQFF	TGTACCAGCAGTCCCGATAGGACGGGGGGAAGTGAGCAGTTCTTC
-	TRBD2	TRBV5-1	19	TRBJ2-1	CASSLVLLAGTSSYNEQFF	TGCGCCAGCAGCTTGGTGTTACTAGCGGGGACGAGCTCCTACAATGAGCAGTTCTTC
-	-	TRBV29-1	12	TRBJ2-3	CSVEIGADTQYF	TGCAGCGTTGAAATTGGGGCGGATACGCAGTATTTT
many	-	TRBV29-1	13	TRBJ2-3	CSVDEGFTDTQYF	TGCAGCGTTGATGAGGGATTCACAGATACGCAGTATTTT
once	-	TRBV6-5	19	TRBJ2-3	CASSYSIPGLRGSTDTQYF	TGTGCCAGCAGTTACTCCATCCCAGGACTTAGGGGGAGCACAGATACGCAGTATTTT
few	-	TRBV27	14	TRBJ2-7	CASSIDAGVYEQYF	TGTGCCAGCAGTATAGATGCAGGGGTCTACGAGCAGTACTTC
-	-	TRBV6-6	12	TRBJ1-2	CASSYQDYGYTF	TGTGCCAGCAGTTACCAAGACTATGGCTACACCTTC
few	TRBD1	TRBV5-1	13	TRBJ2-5	CASRPQGQETQYF	TGCGCCAGCAGACCCCAGGGACAGGAGACCCAGTACTTC
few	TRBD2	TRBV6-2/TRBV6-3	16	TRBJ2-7	CASSGSGRAWSYEQYF	TGTGCCAGCAGTGGTAGCGGGAGGGCCTGGTCCTACGAGCAGTACTTC
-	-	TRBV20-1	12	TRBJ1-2	CSAGALRYGYTF	TGCAGTGCGGGGGCCCTCCGGTATGGCTACACCTTC